This TCR beta chain was obtained from a study of blood T cell repertoires in COVID-19 (TCRdb year 2020). Concerning the study at large: The collaborator samples originated in the United States, Italy and Spain and spanned the acute and convalescent phases of COVID-19. The material from the prospective study consisted of cDNA or gDNA derived from T cells, B-cell-depleted T cells, or PBMCs. Deeply sampled blood TCRbeta repertoires from subjects exposed to, actively infected with, or recovered from COVID-19 were included in the dataset. A freely available public database, intended as a resource for researchers studying the immune response to SARS-CoV-2, is where the repertoires were released. Samples came from the ongoing ImmuneRACE study (first 160 participants) plus 1,254 subjects from 6 global collaborators. The sample metadata nearly always contained a de-identified subject ID, COVID-19 status, age in years and sex. Where HLA class I and class II types were available, the types were taken from metadata supplied by the sample provider, not from assay-based typing. Broad study findings and their caveats: Clinical and demographic metadata were provided uncurated, with the amount varying by source and participant.

TCRbeta CDR3 regions were amplified from genomic DNA by means of the immunoSEQ Assay, a bias-controlled multiplex PCR. On the study's bioinformatics: Within the assay, amplification of reference gene primers was used to estimate how many nucleated cells each sample contained. To quantify the absolute abundance of each unique TCRbeta CDR3 rearrangement, sequence reads were collapsed and filtered. Productive Simpson clonality was computed per sample as the square root of Simpson's diversity index over productive rearrangements. TCRdb holds this immuneACCESS table with in-frame rearrangements only. Some clones are missing; in checked studies, unresolved V genes explain under half, and the rest has no known cause. D and trimming were read from the DNA, whereas the V and J calls and clone size are those reported in that table. The sample has approximately 390,000 clones on record, over 75% of them singletons. Of the sample, around 2% falls within the top ten clones.

Worth noting for this clone: It has no known antigen specificity. Per-base qualities were not stored, and no clone one base away is much larger.

Participants in the prospective study were enrolled through a virtual design, were aged roughly 18 to 90 years, and lived in 24 United States geographic areas. In the prospective study, cohorts were assigned on the basis of participant-reported clinical history obtained from a screening survey and a study questionnaire. Mobile phlebotomists in the prospective study collected whole blood, serum and a nasopharyngeal or oropharyngeal swab from every participant. Additional blood draws and questionnaires over an approximately two-month period could optionally be provided by prospective study participants. Before DNA extraction, prospective study blood samples were shipped either frozen or at room temperature. For CDR1 and CDR2, the germline V gene (reference sequence) lists LNHDA and SQIVND. Deletion took 1 base off V and 0 bases off J, with a span of 6 bases between the germline ends. Spanning cysteine to phenylalanine, the CDR3 consists of 15 amino acids. Only CDR3 DNA remains: 45 bases, in frame from the first base.

The chain was built from TRBV19 and TRBJ2-2; no D segment can be confidently identified. The TCR comes from a woman between 40 and 50 years old with acute COVID-19. Sequencing was carried out using PBMCs or T cells enriched from blood (not recorded which). The nucleotides read TGTGCCAGTAGTATAGTTCGAGCGAACACCGGGGAGCTGTTTTTT. This translates into CASSIVRANTGELFF.